The clone carrying this TCR beta chain was observed a single time. The antigen remains undetermined. This CDR3 has 15 residues. Trimming took 3 bases from V and 11 from J, leaving 25 bases between them. Germline V gene data show CDR1 as DFQATT and CDR2 as SNEGSKA (reference sequence). This entry is derived from a study of post-analysis software for immune sequencing data. Regarding the study as a whole: TRBV5-6, TRBV5-1 and TRBV20-1 were among roughly 5 TRBV segments more frequent in patients than controls. People with multiple sclerosis had a significantly lower normalized Chao1 diversity than controls did. F measure clustering grouped samples strongly by preparation batch.

Prepared libraries of TCR beta cDNA carried unique molecular identifiers. TCRdb re-called the PCR reads through MiXCR, storing one row per CDR3 protein. Of a few hundred thousand distinct CDR3 sequences in the sample, 35% to 45% were seen once. The chain has TRBV20-1 and TRBJ2-5, with a tentative D call TRBD2 (6 bases). Sequenced material: blood. The sequence was obtained from a girl aged 10 to 17 with multiple sclerosis. The CDR3 protein is CSASALAGSNTEQYF. In DNA, the CDR3 is TGCAGTGCTAGTGCCCTGGCGGGATCGAATACTGAGCAGTACTTC.